The present entry profiles one T cell receptor (beta chain) with its context. Antigen: not known. These data come from a study of OX40 agonist ivuxolimab in advanced cancers. Background on the study: Three patients got partial responses; one had hepatocellular carcinoma and two had cutaneous melanoma. Whole-study results and caveats: More expanded clones were found, on average, in CD8+ than in CD4+ T cells.

This CDR3 comprises 15 residues. V shed 3 bases and J 6 bases; nucleotides not matched to a gene: 7. Germline loops: CDR1 SGHKS, CDR2 YYEKEE (reference sequence). Method: immunoSEQ multiplex PCR; TCRdb's copy keeps in-frame clones and lacks some. The sample yields over 55,000 clones, about 81% seen once. The TCR sequence derives from an adult with an advanced solid tumor such as melanoma, head and neck, liver or kidney cancer. The sample was CD4+ or CD8+ T cells sorted from blood, taken in a trial of the OX40 agonist ivuxolimab. The chain employs TRBV5-5 and TRBJ2-2; 8 nucleotides line up with TRBD1. The CDR3 spells CASSSLKTGAGELFF. CDR3 nucleotides: TGTGCCAGCAGCTCCCTTAAGACAGGGGCCGGGGAGCTGTTTTTT.